One and the same sample provided the 3 T cell receptor beta chains below, sequenced in a study of T cell responses to AZD1222 COVID-19 vaccine. TCRdb's copy holds only in-frame clones and misses some; the assay was immunoSEQ multiplex PCR. The sample contains over 150,000 clones, approximately 86% of which appear only once. The sequencing here drew on peripheral blood, taken 28 days after the second AZD1222 dose. These receptors were collected from an adult who received the AZD1222 COVID-19 vaccine.

In this sample, this clone turned up a few times. The chain has TRBV25-1 and TRBJ1-1; D remains unclear. The length of the CDR3 is 13 residues. CDR1 is MGHDK and CDR2 is SYGVNS in the germline V gene. V was cut by 8 bases and J by 0 bases, with 10 bases left in between. The CDR3 protein is CASETNMNTEAFF. As DNA, the CDR3 is TGTGCCAGCGAGACAAACATGAACACTGAAGCTTTCTTT.

This clone was detected once. The chain has TRBV2 and TRBJ2-3; 8 bases are shared with TRBD2. In germline, CDR1 is SNHLY, CDR2 FYNNEI. This CDR3 has 16 amino acids. V was clipped by 5 bases and J by 7 bases; unmatched bases: 14. The CDR3 loop is CASSKAGRGGPNTQYF. The CDR3 DNA sequence: TGTGCCAGCAGTAAGGCGGGACGGGGGGGTCCTAATACGCAGTATTTT.

In its sample, this clone was seen once. The chain uses TRBV6-2 or TRBV6-3 and TRBJ2-2, with D hard to call. The V end lost 4 bases, the J end lost 1 base, and 7 bases lay between the germline ends. Germline V CDR1 and CDR2: MNHEY, SVGEGT. There are 14 residues in the CDR3. CDR3 loop: CASSLNRNTGELFF. Here the CDR3 DNA reads TGTGCCAGCAGTTTAAACAGGAACACCGGGGAGCTGTTTTTT.